Listed here are 27 T cell receptor beta chains from one sample, sequenced in a study of post-analysis software for immune sequencing data. Points from the study as a whole: Elevated frequency relative to controls characterized several TRBV segments in patients, TRBV5-6, TRBV5-1 and TRBV20-1 among them.

These receptors have no identified antigens. Each TCR beta cDNA library carried unique molecular identifiers. TCRdb recomputed calls from the PCR reads with MiXCR, one row per CDR3 protein. The sample has hundreds of thousands of distinct CDR3 sequences, just under 30% seen once. Sequencing was done on a sample of blood. All receptors come from a girl aged 10-17 years with multiple sclerosis.

In this sample, this clonotype turned up once. The rearrangement uses TRBV20-1 and TRBJ2-2; 7 bases line up with TRBD2. This CDR3 region has 14 residues. After removal of 4 bases from V and 0 bases from J, the junction contained 2 bases not matched to a gene. Germline lookup yields CDR1 DFQATT and CDR2 SNEGSKA (reference sequence). CDR3 in amino acids: CSAMAGANTGELFF. CDR3 sequence (DNA): TGCAGTGCTATGGCGGGGGCGAACACCGGGGAGCTGTTTTTT.

Details on this clonotype: A much more abundant neighbour one base away suggests this may be a read error. V usage is TRBV7-2 and J usage is TRBJ2-1; TRBD1 might be the D (6 bases). The length of the CDR3 is 14 residues. V lost 5 bases and J lost 10, with 18 bases in between. Germline-derived CDR1 and CDR2 are SGHTA and FQGNSA. CDR3 DNA: TGTGCCAGCAGCCAAAGTCCACAGGGTATCGAGCAGTTCTTC. This gives the protein CASSQSPQGIEQFF.

The chain links TRBV6-9 to TRBJ2-7; D uncertain. CDR1 MNHGY and CDR2 SVAAGI come from the germline V gene. V lost 5 bases to trimming and J lost 2 bases, with 13 bases between them. This CDR3 is built from 14 residues. The CDR3 sequence is CASSPEAQTYEQYF. Written as DNA, the CDR3 is TGTGCCAGCAGTCCTGAGGCCCAAACCTACGAGCAGTACTTC.

The chain is built from TRBV20-1 and TRBJ1-6; 8 nucleotides line up with TRBD1. Germline CDR1 reads DFQATT; CDR2 reads SNEGSKA (reference sequence). V lost 6 bases to trimming and J lost 1 base; unmatched junction nucleotides: 8. The CDR3 is 16 residues long. The CDR3 region has the DNA TGCAGTGCGCCCTACAGGGGGAGGTCCTATAATTCACCCCTCCACTTT. Protein: CSAPYRGRSYNSPLHF.

The chain links TRBV4-1 to TRBJ1-1; D not resolved. The germline V gene has CDR1 MGHRA and CDR2 YSYEKL. The CDR3 has 14 amino acids. Trimming cost V 4 bases and J 4 bases, with 13 bases left between them. CDR3 protein: CASSPSRGGTEAFF. CDR3 in DNA: TGCGCCAGCAGCCCCTCACGGGGTGGCACTGAAGCTTTCTTT.

This clonotype has ten or more counts. The V and J genes are TRBV29-1 and TRBJ1-2; no clear D. Per germline, CDR1 SQVTM and CDR2 ANQGSEA. The CDR3 has 11 residues. Trimming took off 6 bases at V and 4 bases at J, with 9 bases between the two ends. The CDR3 DNA follows: TGCAGCGTAGAAAGCTTCTATGGCTACACCTTC. Protein: CSVESFYGYTF. Full variable domain (rest looked up from reference TRBV29-1 and TRBJ1-2): SAVISQKPSRDICQRGTSLTIQCQVDSQVTMMFWYRQQPGQSLTLIATANQGSEATYESGFVIDKFPISRPNLTFSTLTVSNMSPEDSSIYLCSVESFYGYTFGSGTRLTVV.

This chain links TRBV5-1 with TRBJ2-1, with 8 nucleotides matching TRBD2. The CDR3 is 14 residues long. V trimming: 9 bases; J trimming: 3 bases; junction bases outside the gene matches: 8. Germline V gene sequence: CDR1 SGHRS, CDR2 YFSETQ. This chain's CDR3 is CATAQGLVYNEQFF. CDR3 DNA sequence: TGCGCCACAGCACAGGGACTAGTCTACAATGAGCAGTTCTTC.

This clonotype was detected only once. The chain links TRBV6-6 to TRBJ2-3, with 8 bases aligning to TRBD2. Trimming cost V 7 bases and J 5 bases; bases outside gene matches: 8. The CDR3 covers 14 residues. The germline V gene has CDR1 MNHNY and CDR2 SVGAGI (reference sequence). The CDR3 sequence is CASTSYSGGDTQYF. The CDR3 nucleotides read TGTGCCAGCACCTCTTACAGCGGGGGAGATACGCAGTATTTT.

This chain uses TRBV6-2 or TRBV6-3 with TRBJ2-1; TRBD2 agrees at 13 bases. Trimming took 5 bases from V and 4 from J; bases not matched to a gene: 8. Germline loops: CDR1 MNHEY, CDR2 SVGEGT. The CDR3 is 17 residues long. The CDR3 bases are TGTGCCAGCAGTCAGACTAGCGGGAGGCCGGGATACAATGAGCAGTTCTTC. Translated: CASSQTSGRPGYNEQFF.

This clonotype was found a few times. This rearrangement joins TRBV4-1 to TRBJ1-4; the D is unclear. The CDR3 is made up of 15 amino acids. Trimming took off 1 base at V and 8 bases at J, with 14 bases between the two ends. The germline gives CDR1 MGHRA, CDR2 YSYEKL. CDR3 sequence reads: CASSQVGDGGEKLFF. DNA of the CDR3: TGCGCCAGCAGCCAAGTGGGAGACGGCGGCGAAAAACTGTTTTTT.

This clonotype was counted between two and nine times. This chain links TRBV6-1 with TRBJ2-1; D not resolved. Deletions cut 2 bases from V and 2 bases from J, with 13 bases between. The CDR3 loop spans 16 amino acids. The germline V gene encodes CDR1 MNHNS and CDR2 SASEGT. The CDR3 coding sequence is TGTGCCAGCAGTGAAATTTTACAGTTAACCTACAATGAGCAGTTCTTC. Encoded protein: CASSEILQLTYNEQFF.

This clonotype occurred once. This rearrangement joins TRBV11-2 to TRBJ2-7; 7 nucleotides align to TRBD2. The end of the DNA fits TRBJ2-5 better, so the J call may be wrong. The CDR3 is 14 residues long. Germline V CDR1 and CDR2: SGHAT, FQNNGV. The chain's CDR3 is CASSLVASGETQYF. The CDR3 DNA reads as TGTGCCAGCAGCTTAGTGGCTAGCGGAGAGACCCAGTACTTC.

The V and J genes are TRBV2 and TRBJ2-5; the match to TRBD1 covers 9 bases. The J segment lost 4 bases and the V segment lost 11 bases, leaving 8 bases of the junction unmatched. Per germline, CDR1 SNHLY and CDR2 FYNNEI. This CDR3 spans 13 amino acids. CDR3 sequence reads: CAGGGQGRETQYF. The CDR3 DNA is TGTGCCGGGGGTGGACAGGGGCGAGAGACCCAGTACTTC.

The chain combines TRBV6-5 with TRBJ1-1, with 9 bases aligning to TRBD1. CDR1 and CDR2 (germline): MNHEY, SVGAGI. V dropped 5 bases and J dropped 0; count of bases not matched to a gene: 7. The CDR3 runs to 16 residues. The CDR3 DNA reads TGTGCCAGCAGTACCCGGGACAGGGCGCTGAACACTGAAGCTTTCTTT. Its protein is CASSTRDRALNTEAFF.

Regarding this clonotype: One junction end does not reproduce the germline sequence, and a read error may be involved. The chain couples TRBV18 to TRBJ2-5; 8 positions agree with TRBD2. The germline CDR1 and CDR2 sequences are KGHSH and LQKENI. The CDR3 is 15 amino acids. CDR3 coding DNA: TGTACCAGCTCACAAAACGGACTAGCCCAAGAGACCCAGTACTTC. Protein: CTSSQNGLAQETQYF.

This clonotype has a handful of counts. This chain links TRBV6-5 with TRBJ2-7; D is uncertain. V shed 7 bases and J shed 1 base, with 20 bases lying between them. This CDR3 region has 16 residues. The V gene's germline CDR1 is MNHEY and CDR2 SVGAGI. The CDR3, as DNA: TGTGCCAGCATCCTCCCCAGGCGGAAAACTTCCTACGAGCAGTACTTC. This translates into CASILPRRKTSYEQYF.

This clonotype was observed many times. J is TRBJ1-2 and V is TRBV10-2; 8 nucleotides agree with TRBD1. This CDR3 is built from 12 residues. Germline CDR1 reads WSHSY; CDR2 reads SAAADI. V lost 6 bases and J lost 10; bases outside the gene matches: 7. Here the CDR3 reads CASSAGGADYTF. The CDR3 coding sequence is TGCGCCAGCAGCGCAGGGGGCGCAGACTACACCTTC.

As concerns this clonotype: Since the CDR3 does not end with the conserved phenylalanine or tryptophan, this likely comes from a read error. The DNA is omitted, as the CDR3 cannot be located on it reliably, and the CDR3 follows TCRdb's listing. The rearrangement joins TRBV5-1 to TRBJ2-7. Germline V gives CDR1 SGHRS, CDR2 YFSETQ. The CDR3 spans 13 amino acids, including both terminal residues. CDR3: CASSAGTSYEQHY.

The chain employs TRBV7-2 and TRBJ2-1; 7 bases line up with TRBD2. The length of the CDR3 is 16 residues. The germline V gene has CDR1 SGHTA and CDR2 FQGNSA. Trimming took 5 bases from V and 0 from J; bases not matched to a gene: 7. The CDR3 DNA reads TGTGCCAGCAGCCCCAGCCTAGCGGCCTCCTACAATGAGCAGTTCTTC. This sequence encodes CASSPSLAASYNEQFF.

The genes are TRBV20-1 and TRBJ1-5; possibly TRBD1 for D (5 bases). From germline, CDR1 is DFQATT and CDR2 SNEGSKA (reference sequence). V was clipped by 1 base and J by 6 bases, with 10 bases between them. The CDR3 has 13 amino acids. The CDR3 is CSARAVQGQPQHF. The CDR3 DNA follows: TGCAGTGCTAGAGCAGTCCAGGGTCAGCCCCAGCATTTT.

This sequence joins TRBV24-1 and TRBJ2-2; perhaps TRBD1 as D (5 bases). The CDR3 covers 13 residues. V was shortened by 10 bases and J by 4 bases, with 12 bases between the two germline ends. Germline V CDR1 and CDR2: KGHDR, SFDVKD. The CDR3 DNA reads as TGTGCCACGGCCAGACAGTTCACCGGGGAGCTGTTTTTT. Protein sequence: CATARQFTGELFF.

This chain joins TRBV6-6 and TRBJ1-4; 7 bases align to TRBD1. Germline assignment: CDR1 MNHNY and CDR2 SVGAGI (reference sequence). V lost 2 bases, J lost 8 bases, and 5 bases stayed unmatched. The CDR3 length is 14 residues. The CDR3 nucleotides read TGTGCCAGCAGTTACCAGACAGGGAGCGAAAAACTGTTTTTT. Its translation is CASSYQTGSEKLFF.

This clonotype was found a few times. The rearrangement links TRBV20-1 to TRBJ1-6, with a tentative D call TRBD1 (5 bases). CDR1 is DFQATT, CDR2 SNEGSKA, per germline (reference sequence). The V and J ends lost 6 bases and 4 bases respectively, with 7 bases between them. The CDR3 runs 12 residues. The DNA for the CDR3 is TGCAGTGCGGGGGAGTATAATTCACCCCTCCACTTT. Its translation is CSAGEYNSPLHF.

This clonotype was detected only a few times. This chain uses TRBV4-3 with TRBJ2-3, with a possible D match to TRBD2 (6 bases). V was trimmed by 0 bases and J by 7 bases, leaving 14 bases between them. This CDR3 spans 15 amino acids. Germline loops: CDR1 LGHNA, CDR2 YSLEER. The CDR3 spells CASSQDQRERYTQYF. For the CDR3, the DNA is TGCGCCAGCAGCCAAGATCAACGGGAGCGCTATACGCAGTATTTT.

The sample holds a few counts of this clonotype. The gene calls are TRBV7-2 and TRBJ1-6; 8 positions agree with TRBD1. CDR3 length equals 13 residues. CDR1 is SGHTA and CDR2 is FQGNSA in the germline V gene. Trimming took 2 bases from V and 17 from J; bases not matched to a gene: 8. As DNA, the CDR3 is TGTGCCAGCAGCTTATTTTTAGGACAGGGAATCCACTTT. Protein: CASSLFLGQGIHF.

The CDR3 loop reads CSARDAGGYGYTF. For the CDR3, the DNA is TGCAGTGCTAGAGATGCGGGGGGCTATGGCTACACCTTC. The V and J genes are TRBV20-1 and TRBJ1-2; TRBD1 might be the D (5 bases). Germline V gene lookup returns CDR1 DFQATT and CDR2 SNEGSKA (reference sequence). The CDR3 consists of 13 residues. Trimming removed 0 bases at V and 4 bases at J, with 9 bases between.

This clonotype was picked up many times. CDR3 sequence reads: CASSQRDLEETQYF. In DNA form, the CDR3 reads TGTGCCAGCAGCCAACGGGACTTAGAAGAGACCCAGTACTTC. V is TRBV3-1 and J is TRBJ2-5; tentative D call: TRBD2 (6 bases). The V and J ends lost 2 bases and 3 bases respectively, with 10 bases between them. Germline V lookup: CDR1 LGHDT, CDR2 YNNKEL (reference sequence). The CDR3 length is 14 residues.